A selection of T cell receptor beta chains follows, all from one sample in a study of identical twins. TCRdb re-derived calls from the 5' RACE reads in MiXCR, one entry per CDR3 protein. The data show 250,000 to 350,000 distinct CDR3 sequences, about 8.9% seen once. A further study also used this sample, focusing on yellow fever vaccine responses in identical twins.

Sequencing was performed on memory (CD45RO+) T cells sorted from blood. The receptors originated from a woman aged 18-30 years in good health. Both conserved end residues are part of each CDR3. The order of the fields is CDR3 length, clone size, V gene, J gene, D gene, CDR3 DNA, CDR3 protein. D genes are given only for firm matches. Rows may omit the clone size; those that give it use once, few, many or a size class.

len: 14
abundance: few
v_gene: TRBV5-6
j_gene: TRBJ2-4
d_gene: TRBD2
CDR3nt: TGTGCCAGCAGCGAGGGACTAGTCGGAAACATTCAGTACTTC
CDR3aa: CASSEGLVGNIQYF

len: 14
abundance: few
v_gene: TRBV5-1
j_gene: TRBJ1-2
d_gene: .
CDR3nt: TGCGCCAGCAGGCAGGCATGGGGGACCTATGGCTACACCTTC
CDR3aa: CASRQAWGTYGYTF

len: 12
abundance: few
v_gene: TRBV29-1
j_gene: TRBJ1-1
d_gene: TRBD1
CDR3nt: TGCAGCGGGGGGACAGGGGGCACTGAAGCTTTCTTT
CDR3aa: CSGGTGGTEAFF

len: 16
abundance: few
v_gene: TRBV7-3
j_gene: TRBJ1-2
d_gene: .
CDR3nt: TGTGCCAGCAGCTTAACGGGAAACGCCAGGGGCGGCGGCTACACCTTC
CDR3aa: CASSLTGNARGGGYTF

len: 15
abundance: few
v_gene: TRBV24-1
j_gene: TRBJ2-1
d_gene: TRBD2
CDR3nt: TGTGCCACCAGTGATGGTGGTAGCGGGAGAAATGAGCAGTTCTTC
CDR3aa: CATSDGGSGRNEQFF

len: 16
abundance: .
v_gene: TRBV4-2
j_gene: TRBJ1-6
d_gene: TRBD1
CDR3nt: TGTGCCAGCAGCCAAGACCCGGGACAGGGTAATTCGGCCCTCCACTTT
CDR3aa: CASSQDPGQGNSALHF

len: 14
abundance: many
v_gene: TRBV12-3/TRBV12-4
j_gene: TRBJ1-1
d_gene: .
CDR3nt: TGTGCCAGCAGTTTAGCGGGCCCTGGGACTGAAGCTTTCTTT
CDR3aa: CASSLAGPGTEAFF

len: 15
abundance: few
v_gene: TRBV7-9
j_gene: TRBJ2-1
d_gene: .
CDR3nt: TGTGCCAGCAGCCCTTTAGCCGGGTACTACAATGAGCAGTTCTTC
CDR3aa: CASSPLAGYYNEQFF

len: 15
abundance: few
v_gene: TRBV24-1
j_gene: TRBJ2-2
d_gene: .
CDR3nt: TGTGCCACCAGTGATTTAGGGCAGTTAACCGGGGAGCTGTTTTTT
CDR3aa: CATSDLGQLTGELFF

len: 17
abundance: few
v_gene: TRBV28
j_gene: TRBJ2-1
d_gene: TRBD2
CDR3nt: TGTGCCAGCAGTCCGGGACTAGCGGCCAACCTGGGAAATGAGCAGTTCTTC
CDR3aa: CASSPGLAANLGNEQFF

len: 16
abundance: few
v_gene: TRBV5-1
j_gene: TRBJ2-5
d_gene: .
CDR3nt: TGCGCCAGCAGCTTGGGTAGTGGAGGGCCGCAAGAGACCCAGTACTTC
CDR3aa: CASSLGSGGPQETQYF

len: 16
abundance: few
v_gene: TRBV6-5
j_gene: TRBJ1-5
d_gene: .
CDR3nt: TGTGCCAGCAGTTCTCTTCCGAGGGCGGCAGGGCAGCCCCAGCATTTT
CDR3aa: CASSSLPRAAGQPQHF

len: 15
abundance: .
v_gene: TRBV10-2
j_gene: TRBJ2-7
d_gene: TRBD2
CDR3nt: TGCGCCAGCAGTGGTGGGACTAGCGGGAGTCTGCAGCAGTACTTC
CDR3aa: CASSGGTSGSLQQYF

len: 13
abundance: .
v_gene: TRBV10-3
j_gene: TRBJ1-5
d_gene: .
CDR3nt: TGTGCCTCGCGAGAACAGGGAACCCAGCCCCAGCATTTT
CDR3aa: CASREQGTQPQHF

len: 16
abundance: .
v_gene: TRBV6-1
j_gene: TRBJ1-1
d_gene: .
CDR3nt: TGTGCCAGCAGTGAAGCGCATACCAGGGCGAACACTGAAGCTTTCTTT
CDR3aa: CASSEAHTRANTEAFF

len: 15
abundance: many
v_gene: TRBV6-5
j_gene: TRBJ1-5
d_gene: .
CDR3nt: TGTGCCAGCAGTTACCGGGTGGGGGGCAATCAGCCCCAGCATTTT
CDR3aa: CASSYRVGGNQPQHF

len: 15
abundance: .
v_gene: TRBV29-1
j_gene: TRBJ2-1
d_gene: TRBD2
CDR3nt: TGCAGCGTTGAACAGGGACTAGCTAACCCCAATGAGCAGTTCTTC
CDR3aa: CSVEQGLANPNEQFF

len: 15
abundance: many
v_gene: TRBV7-7
j_gene: TRBJ2-3
d_gene: .
CDR3nt: TGTGCCAGCAGCCTTGGTCTAGGAACTACAGATACGCAGTATTTT
CDR3aa: CASSLGLGTTDTQYF

len: 14
abundance: few
v_gene: TRBV4-1
j_gene: TRBJ2-3
d_gene: .
CDR3nt: TGCGCCAGCAGCCAAGCGACAGGCACAGATACGCAGTATTTT
CDR3aa: CASSQATGTDTQYF

len: 14
abundance: .
v_gene: TRBV27
j_gene: TRBJ1-2
d_gene: .
CDR3nt: TGTGCCAGCACGGCAAGGGCAGGGAACTATGGCTACACCTTC
CDR3aa: CASTARAGNYGYTF

len: 14
abundance: few
v_gene: TRBV18
j_gene: TRBJ2-1
d_gene: TRBD1
CDR3nt: TGTGCCAGCTCACCGGGACAGGTCAACAATGAGCAGTTCTTC
CDR3aa: CASSPGQVNNEQFF

len: 14
abundance: many
v_gene: TRBV20-1
j_gene: TRBJ1-2
d_gene: .
CDR3nt: TGCAGTGCTAGGCTGCCGGGGGGCTACTATGGCTACACCTTC
CDR3aa: CSARLPGGYYGYTF

len: 13
abundance: many
v_gene: TRBV14
j_gene: TRBJ2-1
d_gene: .
CDR3nt: TGTGCCAGCAGCCAGCAGGCCGATTTAGGGCAGTTCTTC
CDR3aa: CASSQQADLGQFF

len: 12
abundance: few
v_gene: TRBV28
j_gene: TRBJ2-5
d_gene: TRBD2
CDR3nt: TGTGCCAGCAGTCCCGGACTAGCGGGGACGTACTTC
CDR3aa: CASSPGLAGTYF

len: 15
abundance: many
v_gene: TRBV2
j_gene: TRBJ2-2
d_gene: TRBD1
CDR3nt: TGTGCCACACGACAGGGGGCGATTTCCACCGGGGAGCTGTTTTTT
CDR3aa: CATRQGAISTGELFF

len: 17
abundance: many
v_gene: TRBV4-2
j_gene: TRBJ1-1
d_gene: TRBD1
CDR3nt: TGTGCCAGCAGCCAAGGAACCGTGGGACAGGGCGTCACTGAAGCTTTCTTT
CDR3aa: CASSQGTVGQGVTEAFF

len: 13
abundance: many
v_gene: TRBV10-3
j_gene: TRBJ2-1
d_gene: TRBD1
CDR3nt: TGTGCCATCAGTGAGCGACAGGGATATGAGCAGTTCTTC
CDR3aa: CAISERQGYEQFF